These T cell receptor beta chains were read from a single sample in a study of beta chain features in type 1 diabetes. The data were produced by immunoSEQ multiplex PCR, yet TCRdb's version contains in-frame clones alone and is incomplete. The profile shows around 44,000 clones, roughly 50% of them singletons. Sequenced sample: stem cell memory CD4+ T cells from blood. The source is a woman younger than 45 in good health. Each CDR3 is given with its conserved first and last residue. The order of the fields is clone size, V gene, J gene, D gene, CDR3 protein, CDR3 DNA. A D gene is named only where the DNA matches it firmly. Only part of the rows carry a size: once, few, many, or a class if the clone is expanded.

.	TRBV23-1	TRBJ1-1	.	CASSHRGMNTEAFF	TGCGCCAGCAGTCATAGGGGCATGAACACTGAAGCTTTCTTT
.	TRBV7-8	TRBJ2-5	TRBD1	CASSPHNSGQGRETQYF	TGTGCCAGCAGCCCCCACAACTCGGGACAGGGGAGGGAGACCCAGTACTTC
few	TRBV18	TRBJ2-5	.	CASSPRGNTETQYF	TGTGCCAGCTCACCCCGGGGTAATACTGAGACCCAGTACTTC
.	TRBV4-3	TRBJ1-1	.	CASSQVGSGTPPFF	.
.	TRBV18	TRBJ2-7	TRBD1	CASSPPQGVYEQYF	TGTGCCAGCTCACCACCTCAGGGGGTATACGAGCAGTACTTC
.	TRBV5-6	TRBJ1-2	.	CASSLGQNYGYTF	TGTGCCAGCAGCTTGGGTCAGAACTATGGCTACACCTTC
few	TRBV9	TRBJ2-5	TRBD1	CASSVTGQFLETQYF	TGTGCCAGCAGCGTTACGGGACAGTTTTTAGAGACCCAGTACTTC
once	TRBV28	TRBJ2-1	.	CASSLSATGYNEQFF	TGTGCCAGCAGTTTATCCGCTACAGGTTACAATGAGCAGTTCTTC
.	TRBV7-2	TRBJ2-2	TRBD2	CASSLAGGPGTGELFF	TGTGCCAGCAGCTTAGCGGGAGGGCCGGGCACCGGGGAGCTGTTTTTT
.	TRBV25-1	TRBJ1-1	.	CASSHRGRATEAFF	TGTGCCAGCAGCCACCGGGGGAGGGCCACTGAAGCTTTCTTT
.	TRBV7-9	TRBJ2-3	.	CASSLAGLAARTDTQYF	TGTGCCAGCAGCTTAGCGGGGTTAGCGGCCCGCACAGATACGCAGTATTTT
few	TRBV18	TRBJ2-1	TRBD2	CASSPVRTSGFYNEQFF	TGTGCCAGCTCACCCGTTAGGACTAGCGGGTTTTACAATGAGCAGTTCTTC
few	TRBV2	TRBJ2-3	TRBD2	CASTLGTSYTDTQYF	TGTGCCAGCACCCTGGGGACTAGCTACACAGATACGCAGTATTTT
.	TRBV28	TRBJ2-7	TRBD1	CASSPYVLDRGKYEQYF	TGTGCCAGCAGTCCCTATGTGCTGGACAGGGGAAAGTACGAGCAGTACTTC
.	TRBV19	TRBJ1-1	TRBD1	CASILQGESEAFF	TGTGCCAGTATCTTACAGGGGGAAAGTGAAGCTTTCTTT
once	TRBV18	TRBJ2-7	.	CASSPADGGEQYF	TGTGCCAGCTCACCAGCGGACGGAGGCGAGCAGTACTTC
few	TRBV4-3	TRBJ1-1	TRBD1	CASRSQQGATEAFF	TGCGCCAGCAGGAGTCAGCAGGGGGCCACTGAAGCTTTCTTT
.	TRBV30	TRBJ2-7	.	CACSDSSYEQYF	TGTGCCTGCTCTGACAGTTCCTACGAGCAGTACTTC
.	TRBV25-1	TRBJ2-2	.	CASSEYWQGSTTGELFF	TGTGCCAGCAGTGAATATTGGCAGGGGTCAACCACCGGGGAGCTGTTTTTT
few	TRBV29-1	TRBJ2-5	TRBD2	CSGKSGSAQETQYF	TGCAGCGGGAAGAGCGGGAGTGCTCAAGAGACCCAGTACTTC
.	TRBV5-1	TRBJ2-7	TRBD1	CASSLQGSSYEQYF	TGCGCCAGCAGCTTACAGGGGAGCTCCTACGAGCAGTACTTC
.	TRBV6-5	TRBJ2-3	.	CASSYSDSPSTDTQYF	TGTGCCAGCAGTTACTCGGACAGCCCTAGCACAGATACGCAGTATTTT
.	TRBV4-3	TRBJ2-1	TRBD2	CASSPPRGRDSYNEQFF	TGCGCCAGCAGCCCCCCCCGCGGGAGGGACTCATACAATGAGCAGTTCTTC
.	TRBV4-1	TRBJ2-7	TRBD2	CASSQEQELAGKQYF	TGCGCCAGCAGCCAAGAACAGGAACTAGCGGGAAAGCAGTACTTC
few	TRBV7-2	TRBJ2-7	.	CASSRVDYEQYF	TGTGCCAGCAGCCGGGTAGACTACGAGCAGTACTTC
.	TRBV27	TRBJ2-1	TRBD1	CASSLLRGTDNEQFF	TGTGCCAGCAGTTTACTCAGGGGGACAGACAATGAGCAGTTCTTC
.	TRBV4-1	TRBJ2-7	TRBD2	CASSQGLLAGAQGYEQYF	TGCGCCAGCAGCCAAGGCTTACTAGCGGGAGCCCAAGGATACGAGCAGTACTTC
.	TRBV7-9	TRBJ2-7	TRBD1	CASSLTSGTGWAYEQYF	TGTGCCAGCAGCCTTACCTCCGGGACAGGGTGGGCCTACGAGCAGTACTTC
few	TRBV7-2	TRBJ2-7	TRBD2	CASSLRAAGDTLSEQYF	TGTGCCAGCAGCTTAAGGGCAGCGGGAGATACCCTATCCGAGCAGTACTTC
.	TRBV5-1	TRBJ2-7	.	CASSYRLDAEQYF	TGCGCCAGCAGCTACCGACTAGACGCCGAGCAGTACTTC
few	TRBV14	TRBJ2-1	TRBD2	CASSQDPVTSGRNEQFF	TGTGCCAGCAGCCAAGATCCTGTGACTAGCGGGAGAAATGAGCAGTTCTTC
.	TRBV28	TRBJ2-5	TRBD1	CASSGTGVGETQYF	TGTGCCAGCAGCGGGACAGGGGTCGGAGAGACCCAGTACTTC
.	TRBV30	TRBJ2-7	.	CAITGSSYEQYF	TGTGCCATAACAGGGAGCTCCTACGAGCAGTACTTC
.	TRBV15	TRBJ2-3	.	CATSKDPQGDTQYF	TGTGCCACCAGCAAAGACCCGCAGGGGGATACGCAGTATTTT
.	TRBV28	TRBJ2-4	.	CASSLAVAKNIQYF	TGTGCCAGCAGTCTAGCAGTAGCCAAAAACATTCAGTACTTC
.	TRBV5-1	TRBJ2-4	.	CASSLEPRGGKNIQYF	TGCGCCAGCAGCTTGGAGCCGAGGGGGGGCAAAAACATTCAGTACTTC
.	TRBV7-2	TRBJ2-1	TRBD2	CASSFLAELSYNEQFF	TGTGCCAGCAGCTTCCTAGCGGAGCTCTCCTACAATGAGCAGTTCTTC
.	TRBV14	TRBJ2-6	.	CASSQEEFVSGANVLTF	TGTGCCAGCAGCCAAGAAGAGTTCGTCTCTGGGGCCAACGTCCTGACTTTC
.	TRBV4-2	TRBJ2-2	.	CASSQGLATNTGELFF	TGTGCCAGCAGCCAAGGCCTAGCTACGAACACCGGGGAGCTGTTTTTT
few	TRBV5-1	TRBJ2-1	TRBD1	CASSRGQAPLSYNEQFF	TGCGCCAGCAGTCGAGGACAGGCCCCCTTATCCTACAATGAGCAGTTCTTC
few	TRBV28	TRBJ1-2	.	CASSSTLSGYGYTF	TGTGCCAGCAGTTCCACGCTATCCGGTTATGGCTACACCTTC
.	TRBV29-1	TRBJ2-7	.	CSVGPKQGTYEQYF	TGCAGCGTTGGCCCTAAACAGGGCACCTACGAGCAGTACTTC
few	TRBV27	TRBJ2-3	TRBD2	CASGTSGRSVTQYF	TGTGCCAGCGGGACTAGCGGGAGGTCTGTTACGCAGTATTTT
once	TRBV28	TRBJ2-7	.	CASRASPGLWAYEQYF	TGTGCCAGCAGGGCCTCCCCGGGACTGTGGGCCTACGAGCAGTACTTC
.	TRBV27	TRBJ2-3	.	CASSYGGGSTDTQYF	TGTGCCAGCAGTTATGGGGGCGGGAGCACAGATACGCAGTATTTT
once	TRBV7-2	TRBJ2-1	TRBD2	CASSAILTSGRGNYEQFF	TGTGCCAGCAGCGCCATTCTGACTAGCGGGAGGGGGAACTATGAGCAGTTCTTC
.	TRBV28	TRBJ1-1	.	CASSFYGNTEAFF	TGTGCCAGCAGTTTTTACGGGAACACTGAAGCTTTCTTT
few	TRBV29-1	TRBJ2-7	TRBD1	CSVGETGTHEQYF	TGCAGCGTTGGTGAGACAGGGACCCACGAGCAGTACTTC
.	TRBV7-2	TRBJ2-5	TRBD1	CASGRDRVSQYF	TGTGCCAGCGGCCGGGACAGGGTGTCCCAGTACTTC
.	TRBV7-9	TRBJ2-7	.	CASSLRGQSYEQYF	TGTGCCAGCAGCTTAAGGGGACAATCCTACGAGCAGTACTTC
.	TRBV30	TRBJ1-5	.	CAWSRRGGDSNQPQHF	TGTGCCTGGAGTCGCCGGGGGGGGGATAGCAATCAGCCCCAGCATTTT
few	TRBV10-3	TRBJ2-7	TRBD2	CAISGTSGSYEQYF	TGTGCCATCAGTGGGACTAGCGGGTCCTACGAGCAGTACTTC